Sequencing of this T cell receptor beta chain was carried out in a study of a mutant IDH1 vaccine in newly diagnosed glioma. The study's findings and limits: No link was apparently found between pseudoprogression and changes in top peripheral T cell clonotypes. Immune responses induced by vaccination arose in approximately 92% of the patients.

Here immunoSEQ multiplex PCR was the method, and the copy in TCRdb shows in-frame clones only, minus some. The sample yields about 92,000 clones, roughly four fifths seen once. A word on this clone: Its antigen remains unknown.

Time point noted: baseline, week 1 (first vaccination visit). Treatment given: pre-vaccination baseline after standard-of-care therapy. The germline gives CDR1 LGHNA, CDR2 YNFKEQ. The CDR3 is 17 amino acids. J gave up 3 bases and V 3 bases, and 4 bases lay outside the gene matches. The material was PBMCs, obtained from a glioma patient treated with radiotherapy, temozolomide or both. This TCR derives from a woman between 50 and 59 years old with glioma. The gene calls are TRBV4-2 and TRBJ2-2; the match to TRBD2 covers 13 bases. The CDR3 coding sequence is TGTGCCAGCAGCCACTTCGGGACTAGCGGGGACACCGGGGAGCTGTTTTTT. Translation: CASSHFGTSGDTGELFF.